What follows are 6 T cell receptor beta chains derived from one specimen sequenced in a study of T-cell reconstitution after alpha-beta-depleted transplantation in children. Unique molecular identifiers were built into the TCRbeta library. TCRdb passed the PCR reads through MiXCR, listing each CDR3 protein once. The table records about a million distinct CDR3 sequences, about 29% of them present only once. The sample consisted of PBMCs, mostly from graft donor cells, taken 360 days after TCRalphabeta/CD19-depleted stem cell transplant. These receptors were taken from a boy in the first two years of life who had a stem cell transplant for SCID, so the T cells may come from the graft donor.

This clonotype was seen at least ten times. This chain links TRBV6-2 or TRBV6-3 with TRBJ2-3; the D gene could be TRBD1 or TRBD2 (5 bases each). V shed 6 bases and J shed 4 bases, with 20 bases lying between them. Germline assignment: CDR1 MNHEY and CDR2 SVGEGT. This CDR3 has 16 residues. CDR3 residues: CASSDPGRVNADTQYF. CDR3 DNA: TGTGCCAGCAGCGACCCGGGACGGGTGAATGCAGATACGCAGTATTTT.

This chain connects TRBV20-1 to TRBJ2-5; D could derive from TRBD1 or TRBD2 (5 bases each). CDR1 DFQATT and CDR2 SNEGSKA come from the germline V gene (reference sequence). CDR3 length: 13 residues. Trimming stripped 0 bases from V and 7 bases from J, with 12 bases between. Here the CDR3 DNA reads TGCAGTGCTAGAGACGGGACCCTGGGGACCCAGTACTTC. Translated, it gives CSARDGTLGTQYF.

In this sample, this clonotype turned up once. The V and J genes are TRBV6-2 or TRBV6-3 and TRBJ2-6, with D maybe TRBD1 (6 bases). The germline V and J ends were trimmed by 6 bases and 0 bases, with 18 bases remaining between them. Germline loops: CDR1 MNHEY, CDR2 SVGEGT. The CDR3 covers 18 residues. CDR3: CASRRGWGRTSGANVLTF. CDR3 DNA: TGTGCCAGCAGACGGGGTTGGGGGCGGACCTCTGGGGCCAACGTCCTGACTTTC.

The rearrangement joins TRBV6-5 to TRBJ2-7; 7 bases are shared with TRBD2. This CDR3 contains 15 residues. V gave up 2 bases and J gave up 4 bases; unmatched junction bases: 8. Germline lookup yields CDR1 MNHEY and CDR2 SVGAGI. CDR3 in DNA: TGTGCCAGCAGTTACACCGGGACTAATCATTACGAGCAGTACTTC. This translates into CASSYTGTNHYEQYF.

This clonotype occurred a few times. This sequence joins TRBV18 and TRBJ1-5; a weak D match, TRBD1 (5 bases). Germline lookup yields CDR1 KGHSH and CDR2 LQKENI. The CDR3 totals 12 residues. The V end lost 8 bases, the J end lost 4 bases, and 9 bases lay between the germline ends. The CDR3 sequence: CASGGENQPQHF. CDR3 sequence (DNA): TGTGCCAGCGGGGGGGAGAATCAGCCCCAGCATTTT.

There are a few counts of this clonotype. This chain joins TRBV12-3 or TRBV12-4 and TRBJ2-1; TRBD2 is a possible D gene (6 bases). CDR3 size: 13 residues. V was cut by 6 bases and J by 8 bases, with 14 bases left in between. CDR3 loop: CASSRDFLHEQFF. CDR3 nucleotide sequence: TGTGCCAGCAGCCGGGACTTTCTGCATGAGCAGTTCTTC.